This TCR beta chain was sequenced during a study of radiation and T cells in renal cell carcinoma (dated by TCRdb to 2018 to 2021). As for the study more broadly: Samples came from a clinical trial, in which primary renal cell carcinomas received 15 Gy stereotactic body radiation therapy followed by nephrectomy 4 weeks later. In total, fewer than 55 samples, comprising around 25 tumors and some 27 peripheral blood samples, were subjected to TCR beta sequencing. Across all 55 or so samples, several million unique CDR3 nucleotide sequences encoding around 2,500,000 unique CDR3 amino acid sequences were identified. Beyond this particular receptor, the publication reports: Dynamics of the blood repertoire were not tracked past 4 weeks after treatment. Because pretreatment tumor biopsies were not available, the study could not determine whether clonotypes were already present within the tumor at baseline. Top tumor clonotypes rose in blood from baseline to 2 weeks post-radiation, then contracted by 4 weeks, suggesting transient expansion of tumor-resident clones. With a single-armed trial design, the study had no way to address how radiation dose or scheduling affects the TCR repertoire.

Reading the label with the study, this specimen's time point is: blood 2 weeks post-SBRT. The treatment or condition label for this specimen denotes: 15 Gy SBRT to primary tumor, nephrectomy 4 weeks later. Serial peripheral blood from radiation-treated patients was sampled at baseline, 2 weeks and 4 weeks after SBRT to track tumor-enriched clonotypes. Renal cell carcinoma with clear cell pathology was present in all patients. The QIAamp DNA Blood Mini Kit (Qiagen) was used to prepare genomic DNA for TCR sequencing. Only samples passing all quality control checks were included in the analyses. Taken from the germline V gene, the CDR1 and CDR2 loops are MNHEY and SVGAGI. From the cysteine through the phenylalanine, the CDR3 covers 15 amino acids. Kept here is only the CDR3 DNA, which spans 45 bases and is read in frame from base 1. V is pared back by 4 bases and J by 0 bases, with 13 bases lying between the germline termini.

The immunoSEQ kit was used, according to the manufacturer's recommendations, to generate TCR beta libraries from genomic DNA. For library preparation, a first multiplex PCR was performed with proprietary primers, followed by a second PCR in which unique barcodes were added, and bead cleanups were performed after each round. A kit-provided positive control reaction and a negative control reaction were included in every sample batch. The final libraries were assessed on an Agilent 4200 TapeStation D1000 ScreenTape, pooled by volume, and quantified by qPCR. Sequencing was performed on an Illumina NextSeq500 with a MidOutput 150-cycle cartridge, and 156 Read1 and 15 Index1 cycles were run with kit custom primers. The pooled library was loaded at 0.9 to 1 pM with an approximately 20% PhiX control spike-in. In the authors' own workflow: Vendor-processed data were analyzed in R, and a clonotype was defined as all T cells sharing the same CDR3 nucleotide sequence. In the clone abundance analyses, frequencies were normalized to the 10,000 most abundant clones in each sample. Before analysis, public T cell clones were removed, and these numbered fewer than six per sample on average. Tumor-enriched and baseline blood-enriched clonotypes were defined by at least a 32-fold difference in abundance between compartments. A beta-binomial differential abundance model was applied to find clonotypes that expanded or contracted between blood time points. Similarity between tumor and blood repertoires was quantified using the Baroni-Urbani and Buser coefficient, and groups were compared with two-tailed Wilcoxon tests in R. TCRdb retrieved this table from immuneACCESS and kept in-frame rearrangements only. Not all clones are present; in checked studies, unresolved V genes account for under half, and no reason is known for the remainder. That table supplies the V and J calls and clone size; D and trimming were determined from the DNA. Here the sample has 120,000 or so clones; approximately 90% occur a single time. In total, the top ten clones hold 5.5% to 6.5% of the sample.

With regard to this clone: Its antigen is currently not known. Base qualities are not at hand, and no much larger clone is one base apart.

The chain is assembled from TRBV6-5 and TRBJ2-7; 6 matching bases give a weak D call of TRBD2. The receptor comes from a woman aged 70-85 years with renal cell carcinoma. This material consisted of blood, taken from a patient whose treatment included radiotherapy and nephrectomy. At the DNA level, the sequence is TGTGCCAGCAGTTTTCGGAGGGGACCCTCCTACGAGCAGTACTTC. Its coded protein is CASSFRRGPSYEQYF.